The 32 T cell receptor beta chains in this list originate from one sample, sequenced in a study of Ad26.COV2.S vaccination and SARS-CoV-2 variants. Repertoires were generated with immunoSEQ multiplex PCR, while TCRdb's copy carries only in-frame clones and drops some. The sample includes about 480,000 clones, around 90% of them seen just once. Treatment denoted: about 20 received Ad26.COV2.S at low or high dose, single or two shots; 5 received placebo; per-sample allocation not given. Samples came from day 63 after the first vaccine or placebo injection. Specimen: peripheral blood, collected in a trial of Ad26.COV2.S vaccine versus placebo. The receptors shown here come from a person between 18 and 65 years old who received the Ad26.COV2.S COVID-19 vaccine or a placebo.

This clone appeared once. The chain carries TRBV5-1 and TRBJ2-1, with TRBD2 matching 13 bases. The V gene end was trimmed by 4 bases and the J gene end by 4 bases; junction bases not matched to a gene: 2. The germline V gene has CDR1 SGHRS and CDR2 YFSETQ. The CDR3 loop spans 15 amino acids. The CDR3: CASSTGLAGYNEQFF. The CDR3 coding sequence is TGCGCCAGCAGCACGGGACTAGCGGGGTACAATGAGCAGTTCTTC.

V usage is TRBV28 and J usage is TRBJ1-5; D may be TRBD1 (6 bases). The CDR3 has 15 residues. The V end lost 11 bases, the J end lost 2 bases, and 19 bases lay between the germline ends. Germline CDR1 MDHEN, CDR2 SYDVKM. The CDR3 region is CASSVRGEGNQPQHF. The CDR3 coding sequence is TGTGCCTCCTCTGTGAGGGGGGAGGGCAATCAGCCCCAGCATTTT.

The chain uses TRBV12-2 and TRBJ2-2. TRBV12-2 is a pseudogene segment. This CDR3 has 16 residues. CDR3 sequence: CASRLDGGTNTGELFF. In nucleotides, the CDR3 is TGTGCAAGTCGCTTAGATGGGGGTACTAACACCGGGGAGCTGTTTTTT.

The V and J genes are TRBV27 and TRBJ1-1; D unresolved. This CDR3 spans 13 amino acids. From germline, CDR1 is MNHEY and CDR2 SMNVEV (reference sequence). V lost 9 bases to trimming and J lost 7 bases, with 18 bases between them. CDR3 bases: TGTGCCAGTTCAATCCAGGCTTCGGGTGAAGCTTTCTTT. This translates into CASSIQASGEAFF.

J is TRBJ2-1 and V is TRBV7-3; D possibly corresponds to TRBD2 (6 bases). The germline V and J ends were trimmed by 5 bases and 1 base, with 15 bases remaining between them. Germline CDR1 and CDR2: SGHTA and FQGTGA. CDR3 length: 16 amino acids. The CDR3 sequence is CASSAGGTKSYNEQFF. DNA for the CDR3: TGTGCCAGCAGCGCTGGCGGGACCAAATCCTACAATGAGCAGTTCTTC.

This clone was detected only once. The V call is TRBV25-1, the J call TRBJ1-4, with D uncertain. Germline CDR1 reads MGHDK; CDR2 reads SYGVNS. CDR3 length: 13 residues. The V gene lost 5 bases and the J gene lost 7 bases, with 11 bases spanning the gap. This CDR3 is CASSKGAIEKLFF. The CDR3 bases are TGTGCCAGCAGTAAAGGAGCTATTGAAAAACTGTTTTTT. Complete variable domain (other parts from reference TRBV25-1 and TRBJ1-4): EADIYQTPRYLVIGTGKKITLECSQTMGHDKMYWYQQDPGMELHLIHYSYGVNSTEKGDLSSESTVSRIRTEHFPLTLESARPSHTSQYLCASSKGAIEKLFFGSGTQLSVL.

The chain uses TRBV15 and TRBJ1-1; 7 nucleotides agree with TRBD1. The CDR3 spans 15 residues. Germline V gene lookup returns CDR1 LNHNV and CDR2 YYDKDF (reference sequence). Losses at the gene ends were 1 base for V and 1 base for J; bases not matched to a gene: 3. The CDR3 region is CATSRATGSNTEAFF. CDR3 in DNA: TGTGCCACCAGCAGAGCGACAGGGTCGAACACTGAAGCTTTCTTT.

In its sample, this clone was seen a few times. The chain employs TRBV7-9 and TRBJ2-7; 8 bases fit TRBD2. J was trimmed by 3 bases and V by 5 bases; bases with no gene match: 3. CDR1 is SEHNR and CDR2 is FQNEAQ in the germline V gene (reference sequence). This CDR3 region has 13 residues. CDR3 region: CASSESGSYEQYF. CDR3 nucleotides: TGTGCCAGCAGCGAGAGCGGGAGCTACGAGCAGTACTTC.

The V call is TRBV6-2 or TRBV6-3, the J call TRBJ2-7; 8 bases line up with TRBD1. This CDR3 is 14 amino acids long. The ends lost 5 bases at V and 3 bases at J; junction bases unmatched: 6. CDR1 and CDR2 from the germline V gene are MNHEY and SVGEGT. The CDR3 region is CASSPGQGFYEQYF. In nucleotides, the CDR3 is TGTGCCAGCAGTCCCGGACAGGGCTTCTACGAGCAGTACTTC.

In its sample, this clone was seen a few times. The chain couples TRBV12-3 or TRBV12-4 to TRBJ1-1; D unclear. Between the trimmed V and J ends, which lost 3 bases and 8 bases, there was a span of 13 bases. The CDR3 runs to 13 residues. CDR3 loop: CASSFKSRREAFF. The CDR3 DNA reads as TGTGCCAGCAGTTTCAAGAGTCGTAGAGAAGCTTTCTTT.

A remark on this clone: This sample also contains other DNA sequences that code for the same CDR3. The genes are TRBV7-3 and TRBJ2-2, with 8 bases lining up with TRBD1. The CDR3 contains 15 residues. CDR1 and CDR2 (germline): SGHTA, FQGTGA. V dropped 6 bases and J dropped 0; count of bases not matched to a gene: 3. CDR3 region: CASSLQGANTGELFF. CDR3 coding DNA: TGTGCCAGCAGTTTACAGGGGGCGAACACCGGGGAGCTGTTTTTT.

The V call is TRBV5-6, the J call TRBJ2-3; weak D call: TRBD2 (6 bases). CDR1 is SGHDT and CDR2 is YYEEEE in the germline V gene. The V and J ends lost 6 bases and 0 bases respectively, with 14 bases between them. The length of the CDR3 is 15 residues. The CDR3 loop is CASTRRGASTDTQYF. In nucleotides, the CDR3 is TGTGCCAGCACCCGCCGCGGGGCTAGCACAGATACGCAGTATTTT.

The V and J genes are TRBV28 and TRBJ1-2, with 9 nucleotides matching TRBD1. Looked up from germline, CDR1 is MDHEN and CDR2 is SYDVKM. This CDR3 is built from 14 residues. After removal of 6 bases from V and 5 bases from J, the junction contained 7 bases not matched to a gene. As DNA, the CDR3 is TGTGCCAGCAGACCTCCGGGACAGGGTTATGGCTACACCTTC. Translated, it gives CASRPPGQGYGYTF.

In DNA form, the CDR3 reads TGTGCCAGCAGTGCCTCGACTAGGTCAGATACGCAGTATTTT. Translation: CASSASTRSDTQYF. The chain combines TRBV27 with TRBJ2-3; TRBD2 might be the D (6 bases). The germline V gene has CDR1 MNHEY and CDR2 SMNVEV (reference sequence). The CDR3 is 14 amino acids. Trimming stripped 5 bases from V and 4 bases from J, with 13 bases between.

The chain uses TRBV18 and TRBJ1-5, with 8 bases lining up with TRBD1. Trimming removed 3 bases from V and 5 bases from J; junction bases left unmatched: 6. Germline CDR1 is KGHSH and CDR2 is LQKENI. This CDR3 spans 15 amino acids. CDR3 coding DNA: TGTGCCAGCTCACCGACAGGGGATTGGGATCAGCCCCAGCATTTT. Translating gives CASSPTGDWDQPQHF.

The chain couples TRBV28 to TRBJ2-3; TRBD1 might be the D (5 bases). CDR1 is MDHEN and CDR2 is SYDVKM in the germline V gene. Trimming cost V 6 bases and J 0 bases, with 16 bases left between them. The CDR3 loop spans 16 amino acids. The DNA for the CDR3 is TGTGCCAGCAGGCCTCTCCAGGGTAGGAGCACAGATACGCAGTATTTT. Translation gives CASRPLQGRSTDTQYF.

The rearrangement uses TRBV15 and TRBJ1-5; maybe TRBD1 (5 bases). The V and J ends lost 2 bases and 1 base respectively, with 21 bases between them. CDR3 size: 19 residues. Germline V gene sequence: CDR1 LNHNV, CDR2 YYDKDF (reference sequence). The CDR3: CATSRPLAQGSPSNQPQHF. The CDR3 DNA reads TGTGCCACCAGCAGACCCTTAGCCCAGGGCTCCCCCAGCAATCAGCCCCAGCATTTT.

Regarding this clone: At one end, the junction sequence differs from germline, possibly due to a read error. Here the CDR3 reads CASSFGTSGSTF. The CDR3 DNA sequence: TGTGCCAGCAGCTTTGGGACTAGCGGATCGACCTTC. The V and J genes are TRBV5-5 and TRBJ2-7, with 11 bases lining up with TRBD2. Germline CDR1 is SGHKS and CDR2 is YYEKEE (reference sequence). The CDR3 runs 12 residues. Full variable domain (outside the CDR3, taken from reference TRBV5-5 and TRBJ2-7): DAGVTQSPTHLIKTRGQQVTLRCSPISGHKSVSWYQQVLGQGPQFIFQYYEKEERGRGNFPDRFSARQFPNYSSELNVNALLLGDSALYLCASSFGTSGSTFGPGTRLTVT.

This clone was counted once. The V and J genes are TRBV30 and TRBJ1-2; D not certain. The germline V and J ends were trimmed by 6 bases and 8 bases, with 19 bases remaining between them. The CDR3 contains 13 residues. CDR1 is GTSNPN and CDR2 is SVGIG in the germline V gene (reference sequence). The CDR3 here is CACQIPPGFGYTF. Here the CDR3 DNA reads TGTGCCTGTCAAATCCCGCCAGGCTTCGGCTACACCTTC.

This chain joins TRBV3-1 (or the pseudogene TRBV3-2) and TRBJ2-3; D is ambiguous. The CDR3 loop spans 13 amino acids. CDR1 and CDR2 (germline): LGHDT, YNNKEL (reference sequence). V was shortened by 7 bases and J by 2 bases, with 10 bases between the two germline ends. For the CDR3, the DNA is TGTGCCAGCATGTGGGTCCCCACAGATACGCAGTATTTT. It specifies CASMWVPTDTQYF.

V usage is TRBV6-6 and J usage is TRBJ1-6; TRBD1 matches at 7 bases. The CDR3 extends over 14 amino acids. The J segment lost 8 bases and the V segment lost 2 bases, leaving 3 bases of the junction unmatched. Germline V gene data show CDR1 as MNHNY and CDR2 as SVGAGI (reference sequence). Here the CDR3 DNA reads TGTGCCAGCAGTTACGGGACAGCTGATTCACCCCTCCACTTT. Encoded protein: CASSYGTADSPLHF.

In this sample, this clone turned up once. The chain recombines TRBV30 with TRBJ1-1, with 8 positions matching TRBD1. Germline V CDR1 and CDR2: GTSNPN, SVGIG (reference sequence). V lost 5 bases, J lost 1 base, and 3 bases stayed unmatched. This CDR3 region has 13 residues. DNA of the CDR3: TGTGCCTGGCACAGGGGGAGGAACACTGAAGCTTTCTTT. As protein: CAWHRGRNTEAFF.

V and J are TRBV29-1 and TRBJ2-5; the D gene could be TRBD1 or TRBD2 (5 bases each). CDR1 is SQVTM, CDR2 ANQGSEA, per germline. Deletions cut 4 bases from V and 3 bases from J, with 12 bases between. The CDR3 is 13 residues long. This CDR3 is CSVVPGQKETQYF. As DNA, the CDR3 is TGCAGCGTTGTTCCGGGGCAAAAAGAGACCCAGTACTTC. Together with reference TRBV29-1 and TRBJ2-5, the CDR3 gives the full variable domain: SAVISQKPSRDICQRGTSLTIQCQVDSQVTMMFWYRQQPGQSLTLIATANQGSEATYESGFVIDKFPISRPNLTFSTLTVSNMSPEDSSIYLCSVVPGQKETQYFGPGTRLLVL.

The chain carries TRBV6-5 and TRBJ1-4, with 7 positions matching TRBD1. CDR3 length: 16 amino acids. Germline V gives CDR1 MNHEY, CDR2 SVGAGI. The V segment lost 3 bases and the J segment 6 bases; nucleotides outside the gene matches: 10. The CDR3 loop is CASSYTGQVDYEKLFF. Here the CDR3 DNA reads TGTGCCAGCAGTTATACCGGACAGGTGGACTATGAAAAACTGTTTTTT.

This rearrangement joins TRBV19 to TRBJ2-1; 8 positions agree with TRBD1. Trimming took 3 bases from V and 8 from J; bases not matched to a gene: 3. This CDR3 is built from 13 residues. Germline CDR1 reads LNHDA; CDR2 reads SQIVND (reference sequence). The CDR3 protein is CASSISGGHEQFF. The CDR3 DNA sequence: TGTGCCAGTAGTATCTCAGGGGGCCATGAGCAGTTCTTC.

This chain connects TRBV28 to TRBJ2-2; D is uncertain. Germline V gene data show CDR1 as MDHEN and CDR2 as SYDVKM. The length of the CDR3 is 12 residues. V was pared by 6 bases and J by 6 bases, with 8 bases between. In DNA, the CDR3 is TGTGCCAGCAGCCCAAGGGCCGGGGAGCTGTTTTTT. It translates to CASSPRAGELFF.

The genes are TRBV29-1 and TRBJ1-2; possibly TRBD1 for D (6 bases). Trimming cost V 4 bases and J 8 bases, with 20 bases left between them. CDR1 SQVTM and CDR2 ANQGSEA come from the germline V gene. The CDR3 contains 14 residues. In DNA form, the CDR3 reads TGCAGCGTTGCCCGACCAAACAGGGATGAAGGCTACACCTTC. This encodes CSVARPNRDEGYTF.

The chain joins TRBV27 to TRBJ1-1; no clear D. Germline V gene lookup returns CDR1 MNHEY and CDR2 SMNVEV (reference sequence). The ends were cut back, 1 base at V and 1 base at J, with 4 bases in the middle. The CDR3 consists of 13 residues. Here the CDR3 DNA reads TGTGCCAGCAGTTTATTGAAGAACACTGAAGCTTTCTTT. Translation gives CASSLLKNTEAFF.

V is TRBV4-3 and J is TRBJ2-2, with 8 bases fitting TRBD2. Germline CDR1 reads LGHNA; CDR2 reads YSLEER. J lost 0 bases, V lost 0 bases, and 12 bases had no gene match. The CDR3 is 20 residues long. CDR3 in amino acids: CASSQDPSTSAYANTGELFF. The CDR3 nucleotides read TGCGCCAGCAGCCAAGATCCTTCGACTAGCGCCTACGCGAACACCGGGGAGCTGTTTTTT.

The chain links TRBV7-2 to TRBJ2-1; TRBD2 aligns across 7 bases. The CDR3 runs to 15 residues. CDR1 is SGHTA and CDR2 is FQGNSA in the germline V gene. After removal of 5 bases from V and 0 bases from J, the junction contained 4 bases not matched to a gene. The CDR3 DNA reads TGTGCCAGCAGCGAAAGCGGGGTCTCCTACAATGAGCAGTTCTTC. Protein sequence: CASSESGVSYNEQFF.

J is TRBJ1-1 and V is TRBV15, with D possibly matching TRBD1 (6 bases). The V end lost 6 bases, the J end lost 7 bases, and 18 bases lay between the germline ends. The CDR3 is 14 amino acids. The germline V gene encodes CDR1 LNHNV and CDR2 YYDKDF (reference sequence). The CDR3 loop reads CATSIHRDWGEAFF. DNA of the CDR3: TGTGCCACCAGTATACACAGGGATTGGGGTGAAGCTTTCTTT.

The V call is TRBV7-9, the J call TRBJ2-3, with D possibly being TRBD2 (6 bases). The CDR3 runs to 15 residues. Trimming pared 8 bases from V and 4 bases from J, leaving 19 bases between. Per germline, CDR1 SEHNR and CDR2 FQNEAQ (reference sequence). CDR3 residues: CASSKRAPTADTQYF. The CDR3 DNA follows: TGTGCCAGCTCGAAGCGGGCCCCGACTGCAGATACGCAGTATTTT.